A single sample is the source of the 27 T cell receptor beta chains below, sequenced in a study of blood T cell repertoires in COVID-19. Measured with immunoSEQ multiplex PCR; TCRdb has only the in-frame clones, and not every one. The sample includes over 150,000 clones, 75% to 85% of them seen just once. The sequenced sample consisted of peripheral blood. All receptors come from an older woman with COVID-19, enrolled during active disease.

V gene TRBV5-6 combines with J gene TRBJ1-1, with D possibly TRBD1 on 6 matching bases. This CDR3 region has 14 residues. V lost 4 bases, J lost 3 bases, and 13 bases lay in between. Per the germline V gene, CDR1 is SGHDT and CDR2 is YYEEEE. In DNA, the CDR3 is TGTGCCAGCAGCAGAACAGGGTGGGACACTGAAGCTTTCTTT. Its protein product is CASSRTGWDTEAFF.

The CDR3 region is CSVQGRETQYF. In DNA, the CDR3 is TGCAGCGTGCAGGGTCGAGAGACCCAGTACTTC. The chain carries TRBV29-1 and TRBJ2-5; D might be TRBD1 (5 bases). CDR3 length: 11 amino acids. Germline values: CDR1 SQVTM, CDR2 ANQGSEA. V shed 6 bases and J shed 4 bases, with 9 bases lying between them.

The chain employs TRBV15 and TRBJ2-1; the D gene is possibly TRBD2 (5 bases). This CDR3 has 13 residues. With 1 base removed from V and 6 bases from J, the gap between germline ends came to 7 bases. From germline, CDR1 is LNHNV and CDR2 YYDKDF (reference sequence). This CDR3 is CATSRGRGNEQFF. The CDR3 nucleotides are TGTGCCACCAGCAGAGGACGGGGCAATGAGCAGTTCTTC.

The sample holds one count of this clone. The rearrangement joins TRBV5-4 to TRBJ2-1; 8 bases fit TRBD2. The CDR3 totals 14 residues. CDR1 SGHNT and CDR2 YYREEE come from the germline V gene (reference sequence). Unmatched junction bases numbered 5, after V lost 2 bases and J lost 7 bases. The CDR3: CASSFLAGSNEQFF. The CDR3 nucleotides are TGTGCCAGCAGCTTTCTAGCGGGCTCAAATGAGCAGTTCTTC. Complete variable domain (other parts from reference TRBV5-4 and TRBJ2-1): ETGVTQSPTHLIKTRGQQVTLRCSSQSGHNTVSWYQQALGQGPQFIFQYYREEENGRGNFPPRFSGLQFPNYSSELNVNALELDDSALYLCASSFLAGSNEQFFGPGTRLTVL.

The CDR3 here is CASSGQQGVGRSEQYF. DNA for the CDR3: TGTGCCAGCAGCGGACAACAGGGGGTAGGACGATCCGAGCAGTACTTC. The V and J genes are TRBV7-2 and TRBJ2-7; 8 bases match TRBD1. The J segment lost 6 bases and the V segment lost 5 bases, leaving 15 bases of the junction unmatched. Germline V gene lookup returns CDR1 SGHTA and CDR2 FQGNSA. This CDR3 comprises 16 residues.

This clone showed up just once. The J gene is TRBJ1-2, the V gene TRBV7-2, with TRBD1 identical over 8 bases. The J segment lost 4 bases and the V segment lost 5 bases, leaving 9 bases of the junction unmatched. The length of the CDR3 is 15 residues. Looked up from germline, CDR1 is SGHTA and CDR2 is FQGNSA. Here the CDR3 reads CASSLSQGAAYGYTF. In DNA, the CDR3 is TGTGCCAGCAGCCTAAGCCAGGGGGCCGCCTATGGCTACACCTTC.

The J gene is TRBJ2-7, the V gene TRBV7-3, with D possibly matching TRBD2 (6 bases). Per the germline V gene, CDR1 is SGHTA and CDR2 is FQGTGA. This CDR3 spans 15 amino acids. The V and J ends lost 5 bases and 3 bases respectively, with 17 bases between them. The CDR3 coding sequence is TGTGCCAGCAGCGCGTCTAGCGTACTAAGCTACGAGCAGTACTTC. Its translation: CASSASSVLSYEQYF.

The rearrangement joins TRBV3-1 (or the pseudogene TRBV3-2) to TRBJ1-2, with 9 bases that match TRBD1. CDR1 and CDR2 (germline): LGHDT, YNNKEL (reference sequence). The CDR3 contains 16 residues. Trimming at V came to 2 bases and at J to 4 bases, leaving 8 bases not matched to a gene. The CDR3 protein is CASSQSPGQGIYGYTF. The DNA of the CDR3 is TGTGCCAGCAGCCAAAGCCCCGGACAGGGGATCTATGGCTACACCTTC.

In its sample, this clone was seen a few times. J is TRBJ2-1 and V is TRBV5-1, with D tentatively TRBD1 (6 bases). Trimming removed 2 bases from V and 1 base from J, with 10 bases in between. This CDR3 region has 15 residues. The germline gives CDR1 SGHRS, CDR2 YFSETQ. Here the CDR3 reads CASSLQGVSYNEQFF. The CDR3 nucleotides read TGCGCCAGCAGCTTACAGGGAGTATCCTACAATGAGCAGTTCTTC.

The chain carries TRBV30 and TRBJ1-2; TRBD1 matches at 8 bases. There are 15 residues in the CDR3. Germline assignment: CDR1 GTSNPN and CDR2 SVGIG (reference sequence). The trim removed 0 bases at V and 3 bases at J, leaving 6 bases unmatched. CDR3 protein: CAWSVLETGDYGYTF. In DNA, the CDR3 is TGTGCCTGGAGTGTACTGGAGACAGGGGACTATGGCTACACCTTC.

The sample holds a few counts of this clone. The chain recombines TRBV11-3 with TRBJ1-2, with D possibly matching TRBD1 (6 bases). The CDR3 loop spans 13 amino acids. The germline V and J ends were trimmed by 5 bases and 7 bases, with 14 bases remaining between them. From germline, CDR1 is SGHNT and CDR2 YENEEA. CDR3 amino acids: CASSIPRGFGYTF. The DNA for the CDR3 is TGTGCCAGCAGCATTCCAAGGGGGTTTGGCTACACCTTC.

The chain uses TRBV7-3 and TRBJ1-4; 9 positions match TRBD1. The CDR3 totals 16 residues. The germline CDR1 and CDR2 sequences are SGHTA and FQGTGA. With 3 bases clipped from V and 7 bases from J, the junction kept 9 bases outside the gene matches. Here the CDR3 DNA reads TGTGCCAGCAGCTTCATCGGGGGACAGGGAGGTGAAAAACTGTTTTTT. It codes for CASSFIGGQGGEKLFF.

The chain combines TRBV5-8 with TRBJ1-5; 10 bases are a match to TRBD1. The CDR3 is 16 residues long. Germline CDR1 SGHTS, CDR2 YDEGEE. Trimming removed 0 bases from V and 4 bases from J; junction bases left unmatched: 4. For the CDR3, the DNA is TGTGCCAGCAGCTTGGTGGGACAGGGGATTAATCAGCCCCAGCATTTT. Its protein is CASSLVGQGINQPQHF.

The J gene is TRBJ2-5, the V gene TRBV7-9; TRBD1 agrees at 7 bases. This CDR3 contains 14 residues. V dropped 5 bases and J dropped 5; count of bases not matched to a gene: 8. CDR1 and CDR2 (germline): SEHNR, FQNEAQ (reference sequence). The CDR3, as DNA: TGTGCCAGCAGCCAATCCGGGACAGCGGAGACCCAGTACTTC. This sequence encodes CASSQSGTAETQYF.

This sequence joins TRBV6-5 and TRBJ2-1; perhaps TRBD2 as D (7 bases). Germline CDR1 MNHEY, CDR2 SVGAGI. This CDR3 is 13 amino acids long. V lost 6 bases and J lost 8, with 14 bases in between. The DNA of the CDR3 is TGTGCCAGCAGCCGAGGGGGGAGGGATGAGCAGTTCTTC. Amino acids: CASSRGGRDEQFF.

This chain uses TRBV3-1 (or the pseudogene TRBV3-2) with TRBJ2-7; 7 bases are shared with TRBD1. Germline-derived CDR1 and CDR2 are LGHDT and YNNKEL (reference sequence). V was pared by 4 bases and J by 6 bases, with 6 bases of the junction left unmatched. The CDR3 loop spans 13 amino acids. CDR3 in DNA: TGTGCCAGCAGCCGATCCCCAGGGGGCGAGCAGTACTTC. Its translation is CASSRSPGGEQYF.

CDR3 in amino acids: CASSYDRYYGYTF. The CDR3 bases are TGTGCCAGCAGCTACGACAGATACTATGGCTACACCTTC. The J gene is TRBJ1-2, the V gene TRBV7-3; D is possibly TRBD1 (5 bases). V lost 4 bases and J lost 3, with 9 bases in between. Germline V gene lookup returns CDR1 SGHTA and CDR2 FQGTGA. CDR3 length: 13 amino acids.

The V call is TRBV7-9, the J call TRBJ2-3; 16 bases match TRBD2. The CDR3 runs to 18 residues. CDR1 and CDR2 from the germline V gene are SEHNR and FQNEAQ (reference sequence). V shed 4 bases and J 2 bases; nucleotides not matched to a gene: 6. CDR3 DNA: TGTGCCAGCAGCTCGGGACTAGCGGGGGGGTCCCCCACAGATACGCAGTATTTT. Its protein is CASSSGLAGGSPTDTQYF.

V and J are TRBV2 and TRBJ1-1, with D unresolved. The CDR3 has 14 residues. V was trimmed by 7 bases and J by 3 bases, leaving 15 bases between them. Germline V gene lookup returns CDR1 SNHLY and CDR2 FYNNEI. The DNA for the CDR3 is TGTGCCAGCATCATAAACGGGTTGGACACTGAAGCTTTCTTT. Its protein is CASIINGLDTEAFF.

CDR3 DNA sequence: TGTGCCAGCAGCCCTCGGGGGGCCGGTGGGACTGAAGCTTTCTTT. This codes for CASSPRGAGGTEAFF. V is TRBV7-6 and J is TRBJ1-1; D is perhaps TRBD1 (6 bases). Trimming took off 5 bases at V and 5 bases at J, with 18 bases between the two ends. This CDR3 region has 15 residues. Germline assignment: CDR1 SGHVS and CDR2 FNYEAQ.

About this clone: A much larger clone lies a single base off, so this may be a read error. This sample includes further DNA sequences coding for the same CDR3. The gene calls are TRBV27 and TRBJ2-7, with 10 bases that match TRBD1. CDR1 and CDR2 (germline): MNHEY, SMNVEV (reference sequence). This CDR3 is 14 amino acids long. V trimming: 5 bases; J trimming: 3 bases; junction bases outside the gene matches: 4. CDR3 coding DNA: TGTGCCAGCAGTCCCTGGACAGGGGGCTACGAGCAGTACTTC. This gives the protein CASSPWTGGYEQYF.

This chain uses TRBV4-1 with TRBJ1-2; possibly TRBD1 for D (6 bases). The ends were cut back, 2 bases at V and 4 bases at J, with 11 bases in the middle. The germline V gene encodes CDR1 MGHRA and CDR2 YSYEKL. This CDR3 comprises 14 residues. The CDR3 loop reads CASSQPDRIYGYTF. The CDR3 bases are TGCGCCAGCAGCCAACCTGACAGGATCTATGGCTACACCTTC.

V usage is TRBV25-1 and J usage is TRBJ1-3, with 8 positions matching TRBD1. Germline V gives CDR1 MGHDK, CDR2 SYGVNS. After removal of 5 bases from V and 3 bases from J, the junction contained 12 bases not matched to a gene. There are 17 residues in the CDR3. The CDR3 reads CASSKDQGAISGNTIYF. CDR3 nucleotide sequence: TGTGCCAGCAGTAAGGACCAGGGGGCAATAAGTGGAAACACCATATATTTT.

CDR3 DNA sequence: TGTGCCAGCAGCCTAGACAGGTCGACTTCACCCCTCCACTTT. This translates into CASSLDRSTSPLHF. The chain joins TRBV2 to TRBJ1-6; D is perhaps TRBD1 (6 bases). Germline V gene sequence: CDR1 SNHLY, CDR2 FYNNEI. V was pared by 6 bases and J by 9 bases, with 15 bases between. The CDR3 consists of 14 residues.

The chain employs TRBV7-9 and TRBJ2-1; 8 bases fit TRBD1. This CDR3 comprises 15 residues. CDR1 SEHNR and CDR2 FQNEAQ come from the germline V gene (reference sequence). V lost 5 bases and J lost 2; bases outside the gene matches: 5. Written as DNA, the CDR3 is TGTGCCAGCAGCACCGACAGGGGCCCCTACAATGAGCAGTTCTTC. The encoded protein is CASSTDRGPYNEQFF.

V is TRBV25-1 and J is TRBJ2-3, with D possibly TRBD1 on 6 matching bases. The CDR3 extends over 15 amino acids. V lost 4 bases, J lost 0 bases, and 11 bases lay in between. Germline CDR1 is MGHDK and CDR2 is SYGVNS. CDR3 DNA: TGTGCCAGCAGTGCCAGGGGTGGGAGCACAGATACGCAGTATTTT. Amino acid sequence: CASSARGGSTDTQYF.

This chain connects TRBV7-3 to TRBJ2-1, with 14 positions matching TRBD2. The germline CDR1 and CDR2 sequences are SGHTA and FQGTGA. The CDR3 length is 14 residues. V lost 5 bases to trimming and J lost 9 bases; unmatched junction nucleotides: 3. CDR3 DNA: TGTGCCAGCAGCGCCGGACTAGCGGGGGGTGAGCAGTTCTTC. Amino acids: CASSAGLAGGEQFF.